Following are 28 T cell receptor beta chains from one sample sequenced in a study of shared clonotypes between healthy human individuals. TCRdb's table, derived via immunoSEQ multiplex PCR, lists solely in-frame clones and lacks some. The repertoire holds 2 million to 3 million clones, just over 90% seen once, with about 0.13% in the top ten. Source material: naive CD4+ T cells sorted from blood. The sample's subset: CD45RA+ positively selected. These receptors all stem from a man aged 18 to 29 in good health.

The rearrangement uses TRBV7-2 and TRBJ1-1; no clear D gene. CDR1 SGHTA and CDR2 FQGNSA come from the germline V gene. The CDR3 runs 13 residues. V was shortened by 3 bases and J by 7 bases, with 12 bases between the two germline ends. Here the CDR3 reads CASSFRFGDEAFF. CDR3 DNA sequence: TGTGCCAGCAGCTTTCGTTTTGGAGATGAAGCTTTCTTT.

Remarks on this clone: The sample has other DNA sequences that encode this CDR3 too. The chain employs TRBV10-3 and TRBJ1-2; no reliable D call. This CDR3 is built from 11 residues. Trimming took off 0 bases at V and 8 bases at J, with 4 bases between the two ends. Germline CDR1 and CDR2: ENHRY and SYGVKD. CDR3 DNA sequence: TGTGCCATCAGTGAGTCGTACGGCTACACCTTC. It codes for CAISESYGYTF.

This chain joins TRBV6-1 and TRBJ2-1, with D possibly being TRBD2 (7 bases). The length of the CDR3 is 14 residues. Germline V CDR1 and CDR2: MNHNS, SASEGT. Trimming pared 5 bases from V and 13 bases from J, leaving 21 bases between. The CDR3 nucleotides are TGTGCCAGCAGTTATGGGGAGGGGGGGTCCCACCAGTTCTTC. Protein product: CASSYGEGGSHQFF.

The chain carries TRBV5-8 and TRBJ2-7; 7 nucleotides agree with TRBD2. Germline V CDR1 and CDR2: SGHTS, YDEGEE. J was trimmed by 2 bases and V by 1 base; bases with no gene match: 6. This CDR3 comprises 15 residues. The CDR3 bases are TGTGCCAGCAGCTTGCGGCGGCGGGAGACCTACGAGCAGTACTTC. Its protein is CASSLRRRETYEQYF.

The sample holds one count of this clone. Other DNA sequences within the sample encode an identical CDR3. V and J are TRBV5-1 and TRBJ2-2; D is unresolved. CDR3 length equals 13 residues. From germline, CDR1 is SGHRS and CDR2 YFSETQ. V was cut by 4 bases and J by 2 bases, with 6 bases left in between. The CDR3 coding sequence is TGCGCCAGCAGCCCTCAAAACACCGGGGAGCTGTTTTTT. Protein: CASSPQNTGELFF.

A note on this clone: This specimen includes other DNA sequences encoding the same CDR3. The chain joins TRBV6-1 to TRBJ1-1; maybe TRBD1 (5 bases). This CDR3 has 13 amino acids. Germline V CDR1 and CDR2: MNHNS, SASEGT. Trimming stripped 5 bases from V and 1 base from J, with 8 bases between. CDR3 amino acids: CASSTQGNTEAFF. CDR3 DNA: TGTGCCAGCAGTACCCAGGGGAACACTGAAGCTTTCTTT.

The V call is TRBV18, the J call TRBJ2-1; 7 bases align to TRBD1. Germline trimming cut 11 bases from V and 5 bases from J; bases unmatched to any gene: 6. The CDR3 covers 12 residues. From germline, CDR1 is KGHSH and CDR2 LQKENI. CDR3 DNA sequence: TGTGCCGGAAGACAGGGAAACAATGAGCAGTTCTTC. Translating gives CAGRQGNNEQFF.

The J gene is TRBJ2-6, the V gene TRBV28; unclear D gene. This CDR3 is 13 amino acids long. CDR1 and CDR2 (germline): MDHEN, SYDVKM. V dropped 2 bases and J dropped 2 bases, with 1 base sitting between them. As DNA, the CDR3 is TGTGCCAGCAGTTTAACTGGGGCCAACGTCCTGACTTTC. It encodes CASSLTGANVLTF.

The chain links TRBV28 to TRBJ1-1, with D possibly TRBD1 on 5 matching bases. This CDR3 is built from 13 residues. Germline-derived CDR1 and CDR2 are MDHEN and SYDVKM. Trimming removed 1 base from V and 6 bases from J, with 9 bases in between. CDR3 loop: CASSLSGRAEAFF. As DNA, the CDR3 is TGTGCCAGCAGTTTATCAGGGCGGGCTGAAGCTTTCTTT.

This rearrangement joins TRBV5-1 to TRBJ2-1; 9 bases line up with TRBD2. From germline, CDR1 is SGHRS and CDR2 YFSETQ. CDR3 length: 15 amino acids. The trim removed 2 bases at V and 5 bases at J, leaving 5 bases unmatched. The CDR3 DNA sequence: TGCGCCAGCAGCTTTAGCGGGGGAGAACACAATGAGCAGTTCTTC. Translation gives CASSFSGGEHNEQFF.

The chain combines TRBV30 with TRBJ1-4; tentatively, D is TRBD1 (6 bases). Germline V gene lookup returns CDR1 GTSNPN and CDR2 SVGIG (reference sequence). This CDR3 has 16 amino acids. Trimming removed 4 bases at V and 2 bases at J, with 17 bases between. This chain's CDR3 is CAWTPRGGVTNEKLFF. The CDR3 nucleotides read TGTGCCTGGACCCCCCGGGGGGGCGTGACTAATGAAAAACTGTTTTTT.

With respect to this clone: The same CDR3 is also encoded by other DNA sequences in this sample. The chain recombines TRBV10-3 with TRBJ1-3; D is unresolved. CDR1 and CDR2 (germline): ENHRY, SYGVKD. The V and J ends lost 3 bases and 0 bases respectively, with 6 bases between them. This CDR3 has 14 residues. The CDR3 DNA reads TGTGCCATCAGTGACCCGGACTCTGGAAACACCATATATTTT. It translates to CAISDPDSGNTIYF.

The gene calls are TRBV10-1 and TRBJ1-4; D remains ambiguous. The CDR3 has 15 residues. V gave up 2 bases and J gave up 3 bases, with 10 bases separating them. CDR1 is WNHNN and CDR2 is SYGVQD in the germline V gene (reference sequence). CDR3 nucleotides: TGCGCCAGCAGTGAGGGCCGGGTCCCTAATGAAAAACTGTTTTTT. Amino acid sequence: CASSEGRVPNEKLFF.

The chain combines TRBV6-1 with TRBJ1-5; a weak D match, TRBD1 (5 bases). V was trimmed by 1 base and J by 2 bases, leaving 9 bases between them. CDR1 is MNHNS, CDR2 SASEGT, per germline. The length of the CDR3 is 15 residues. The CDR3 loop is CASSEGRAGNQPQHF. The CDR3 bases are TGTGCCAGCAGTGAAGGCAGGGCCGGCAATCAGCCCCAGCATTTT.

This chain links TRBV2 with TRBJ2-5; unclear D gene. Gene TRBJ2-7 matches the end of the DNA better, so the J call may be wrong. In germline, CDR1 is SNHLY, CDR2 FYNNEI. The CDR3 runs 12 residues. CDR3 residues: CASSVSRSEQYF. The CDR3 region has the DNA TGTGCCAGCAGTGTAAGCCGGTCCGAGCAGTACTTC.

The V and J genes are TRBV7-9 and TRBJ1-2; possibly TRBD1 for D (5 bases). V lost 5 bases to trimming and J lost 1 base, with 8 bases between them. The CDR3 loop spans 13 amino acids. Germline assignment: CDR1 SEHNR and CDR2 FQNEAQ (reference sequence). The CDR3 nucleotides are TGTGCCAGCAGCGTGACAGTTAACTATGGCTACACCTTC. Translated: CASSVTVNYGYTF.

The V gene is TRBV11-2, the J gene TRBJ2-7, with 8 bases lining up with TRBD1. The CDR3 spans 18 residues. V shed 2 bases, J shed 7 bases, and the junction held 19 bases outside the gene matches. Germline CDR1 SGHAT, CDR2 FQNNGV. The CDR3 loop reads CASSLFRGRLISSGEQYF. DNA for the CDR3: TGTGCCAGCAGCTTATTCAGGGGGCGCCTCATATCATCGGGTGAGCAGTACTTC.

In DNA, the CDR3 is TGTGCCACCAAATACAGAGGGCTGAACACCGGGGAGCTGTTTTTT. Encoded protein: CATKYRGLNTGELFF. This rearrangement joins TRBV27 to TRBJ2-2, with a possible D match to TRBD2 (5 bases). Germline assignment: CDR1 MNHEY and CDR2 SMNVEV (reference sequence). The CDR3 totals 15 residues. Trimming removed 10 bases at V and 1 base at J, with 16 bases between.

Details on this clone: Other DNA sequences in this specimen translate into the identical CDR3. This rearrangement joins TRBV9 to TRBJ1-3, with D uncertain. Germline loops: CDR1 SGDLS, CDR2 YYNGEE. The CDR3 extends over 13 amino acids. Trimming pared 3 bases from V and 4 bases from J, leaving 8 bases between. CDR3 loop: CASSDLAGNTIYF. CDR3 nucleotides: TGTGCCAGCAGCGATTTAGCCGGAAACACCATATATTTT.

The chain uses TRBV5-6 and TRBJ2-7; D is perhaps TRBD1 (5 bases). CDR1 and CDR2 from the germline V gene are SGHDT and YYEEEE. There are 14 residues in the CDR3. V lost 3 bases, J lost 4 bases, and 14 bases lay in between. CDR3 nucleotides: TGTGCCAGCAGCTGGTCTAGGGGAACTTACGAGCAGTACTTC. Translation: CASSWSRGTYEQYF.

To note about this clone: This sample includes further DNA sequences coding for the same CDR3. This chain uses TRBV6-5 with TRBJ2-7; D uncertain. This CDR3 contains 13 residues. Trimming shortened V by 2 bases and J by 4 bases, and 9 bases separated the two germline ends. The germline CDR1 and CDR2 sequences are MNHEY and SVGAGI. This chain's CDR3 is CASSYAGGYEQYF. The CDR3 coding sequence is TGTGCCAGCAGTTACGCCGGCGGATACGAGCAGTACTTC.

CDR3 in DNA: TGTGCCAGCGCAAACAGGGGGGTTGGATATGGCTACACCTTC. Residues: CASANRGVGYGYTF. The V and J genes are TRBV6-5 and TRBJ1-2; 8 positions agree with TRBD1. J was trimmed by 5 bases and V by 8 bases; bases with no gene match: 10. This CDR3 spans 14 amino acids. CDR1 and CDR2 (germline): MNHEY, SVGAGI.

This rearrangement joins TRBV5-6 to TRBJ2-2, with 7 bases fitting TRBD2. Germline assignment: CDR1 SGHDT and CDR2 YYEEEE. Germline trimming cut 3 bases from V and 1 base from J; bases unmatched to any gene: 9. This CDR3 region has 17 residues. The DNA for the CDR3 is TGTGCCAGCAGCTGGGCCCCGGGGAGGGGGAACACCGGGGAGCTGTTTTTT. Amino acids: CASSWAPGRGNTGELFF.

In this sample, this clone turned up once. The genes are TRBV10-3 and TRBJ1-1; 11 nucleotides agree with TRBD1. The germline gives CDR1 ENHRY, CDR2 SYGVKD. After removal of 4 bases from V and 6 bases from J, the junction contained 7 bases not matched to a gene. The CDR3 extends over 15 amino acids. The CDR3: CAISASGTGGSEAFF. CDR3 nucleotide sequence: TGTGCCATCAGTGCATCCGGGACAGGGGGGTCTGAAGCTTTCTTT.

The chain carries TRBV6-5 and TRBJ2-7; D is uncertain. Germline-derived CDR1 and CDR2 are MNHEY and SVGAGI. Trimming took 0 bases from V and 1 from J, leaving 10 bases between them. The CDR3 is 15 residues long. The CDR3 region has the DNA TGTGCCAGCAGTTACTCGACGGCCGGATCCTACGAGCAGTACTTC. As protein: CASSYSTAGSYEQYF.

J is TRBJ2-2 and V is TRBV5-1; D unresolved. The CDR3 extends over 15 amino acids. The V end lost 4 bases, the J end lost 2 bases, and 12 bases lay between the germline ends. Germline CDR1 and CDR2: SGHRS and YFSETQ. This chain's CDR3 is CASSRPDGNTGELFF. The CDR3 DNA follows: TGCGCCAGCAGCCGCCCCGACGGAAACACCGGGGAGCTGTTTTTT.

The V call is TRBV6-5, the J call TRBJ1-6; possibly TRBD1 for D (6 bases). This CDR3 comprises 13 residues. From germline, CDR1 is MNHEY and CDR2 SVGAGI. V was trimmed by 6 bases and J by 9 bases, leaving 12 bases between them. The CDR3 sequence is CASRDRSGSPLHF. The CDR3 DNA reads TGTGCCAGCAGAGACAGGTCCGGTTCACCCCTCCACTTT.

J is TRBJ2-7 and V is TRBV7-9; D is unresolved. The V end lost 5 bases, the J end lost 2 bases, and 13 bases lay between the germline ends. Per germline, CDR1 SEHNR and CDR2 FQNEAQ (reference sequence). This CDR3 is 14 amino acids long. This CDR3 reads CASSDIVGTYEQYF. The CDR3, as DNA: TGTGCCAGCAGCGATATAGTTGGGACCTACGAGCAGTACTTC. Combining the CDR3 with reference TRBV7-9 and TRBJ2-7 gives the whole variable domain DTGVSQNPRHKITKRGQNVTFRCDPISEHNRLYWYRQTLGQGPEFLTYFQNEAQLEKSRLLSDRFSAERPKGSFSTLEIQRTEQGDSAMYLCASSDIVGTYEQYFGPGTRLTVT.